The T cell receptor (beta chain) under discussion was sequenced for a study of vaccination and CD4 T cells after COVID-19. This clonotype was detected only a few times. Its cognate antigen is unknown. Sequencing of cultured CD4+ T cell DNA used the Oncomine TCR Beta short-read assay. TCRdb re-analysed the PCR reads in MiXCR, keeping a single row per CDR3 protein. This sample has more than 15,000 distinct CDR3 sequences, with more than 45% found just once. Described time point: late sampling 161 to 241 days after vaccination in a few convalescent patients. This sample's treatment: approximately 9-day PBMC culture with coronavirus spike peptide pools or control peptides (ViraFEST assay). This specimen was CD4+ T cells from blood, cultured in vitro, taken about 7 months after SARS-CoV-2 vaccination. This TCR was recovered from a human donor who had recovered from COVID-19.

CDR3: CASSQAPRGASGSPLHF. CDR3 DNA: TGCGCCAGCAGCCAAGCCCCTCGGGGGGCGTCCGGTTCACCCCTCCACTTT. The V and J genes are TRBV4-1 and TRBJ1-6; maybe TRBD1 (6 bases). Trimming cost V 1 base and J 9 bases, with 19 bases left between them. Germline-derived CDR1 and CDR2 are MGHRA and YSYEKL. This CDR3 contains 17 residues.